These T cell receptor beta chains were read from a single sample in a study of beta chain features in type 1 diabetes. Only in-frame clones appear in the TCRdb table, and some are missing; sequencing was by immunoSEQ multiplex PCR. The data contain about 650,000 clones, 9.5% to 15% of them seen just once; the ten biggest clones take up more than 0.1%. The sequenced sample was naive CD4+ T cells from blood. The receptors originated from a man under 40 with type 1 diabetes. CDR3s include the opening cysteine and the closing phenylalanine or tryptophan. The D gene is left open where the match is weak. Not every row has a clone size; where given, it reads once, few, many or a size class.

J gene	V gene	clone size	D gene	CDR3 protein	CDR3 DNA
TRBJ2-3	TRBV7-9	few	TRBD1	CASSLGQGTDTQYF	TGTGCCAGCAGCCTGGGACAGGGAACAGATACGCAGTATTTT
TRBJ2-7	TRBV5-1	NA	NA	CASSLAESSYEQYF	TGCGCCAGCAGCTTGGCAGAGAGCTCCTACGAGCAGTACTTC
TRBJ2-5	TRBV4-3	few	NA	CASSPRGPGEETQYF	TGCGCCAGCAGCCCAAGGGGCCCGGGGGAAGAGACCCAGTACTTC
TRBJ2-7	TRBV19	NA	TRBD1	CASSILQGAYYEQYF	TGTGCCAGTAGTATACTGCAGGGGGCATATTACGAGCAGTACTTC
TRBJ1-5	TRBV2	few	TRBD1	CASREDREKKPQHF	TGTGCCAGCAGGGAGGACAGGGAGAAGAAGCCCCAGCATTTT
TRBJ2-3	TRBV4-3	NA	TRBD1	CASSRTTGGRPDTQYF	TGCGCCAGCAGCCGAACGACAGGGGGTAGGCCAGATACGCAGTATTTT
TRBJ2-7	TRBV27	few	NA	CASCATGQSYEQYF	TGTGCCAGCTGTGCCACAGGTCAGTCCTACGAGCAGTACTTC
TRBJ2-7	TRBV28	NA	NA	CASSLGSQDHEQYF	TGTGCCAGCAGTTTAGGGTCCCAGGACCACGAGCAGTACTTC
TRBJ2-7	TRBV11-2	few	NA	CASSSHDEQYF	TGTGCCAGCAGCTCACACGACGAGCAGTACTTC
TRBJ1-3	TRBV5-1	few	NA	CASSPDAAINTIYF	TGCGCCAGCAGCCCCGACGCGGCCATAAACACCATATATTTT
TRBJ1-1	TRBV6-1	few	NA	CASIGHQVRDTEAFF	TGTGCCAGCATTGGACATCAGGTTAGGGACACTGAAGCTTTCTTT
TRBJ2-2	TRBV5-1	few	TRBD1	CASLGQDTGELFF	TGCGCCAGCCTTGGACAGGACACCGGGGAGCTGTTTTTT
TRBJ2-3	TRBV7-3	NA	NA	CASSLARSGRTSTDTQYF	TGTGCCAGCAGCTTAGCAAGGTCGGGCAGGACTAGCACAGATACGCAGTATTTT
TRBJ1-5	TRBV28	NA	NA	CASSFQGPQHF	TGTGCCAGCAGTTTCCAAGGGCCCCAGCATTTT
TRBJ2-2	TRBV7-9	NA	NA	CASSPLISAVTGELFF	TGTGCCAGCAGCCCCCTTATCAGCGCAGTCACCGGGGAGCTGTTTTTT
TRBJ1-2	TRBV7-2	few	TRBD1	CASSLGQGGGYTF	TGTGCCAGCAGCCTGGGACAGGGAGGCGGCTACACCTTC
TRBJ2-7	TRBV6-5	few	TRBD2	CASRRLASYEQYF	TGTGCCAGCAGACGACTAGCGAGCTACGAGCAGTACTTC
TRBJ1-4	TRBV29-1	NA	NA	CSVEGLNEKLFF	TGCAGCGTTGAAGGTCTAAATGAAAAACTGTTTTTT
TRBJ2-5	TRBV25-1	NA	TRBD2	CASSPTVAGLQETQYF	TGTGCCAGCAGTCCGACCGTAGCGGGGTTACAAGAGACCCAGTACTTC
TRBJ2-7	TRBV19	NA	TRBD2	CASSIVGGGPHEQYF	TGTGCCAGTAGTATTGTGGGCGGGGGGCCCCACGAGCAGTACTTC
TRBJ1-5	TRBV19	few	NA	CASSIYSSNQPQHF	TGTGCCAGTAGTATTTACAGTAGCAATCAGCCCCAGCATTTT
TRBJ2-7	TRBV6-5	NA	TRBD1	CASSPGQASSYEQYF	TGTGCCAGCAGCCCCGGACAGGCGTCCTCCTACGAGCAGTACTTC
TRBJ1-1	TRBV2	NA	NA	CASLIRMNTEAFF	TGTGCCAGTCTAATCAGGATGAACACTGAAGCTTTCTTT
TRBJ2-5	TRBV6-5	NA	NA	CASSYAGLETQYF	TGTGCCAGCAGTTACGCGGGGCTAGAGACCCAGTACTTC
TRBJ1-5	TRBV4-1	few	NA	CASSLAGDPLSNQPQHF	TGCGCCAGCAGCCTCGCAGGGGACCCTCTTAGCAATCAGCCCCAGCATTTT
TRBJ2-5	TRBV28	NA	NA	CASSFGQKETQYF	TGTGCCAGCAGTTTTGGACAGAAAGAGACCCAGTACTTC
TRBJ2-1	TRBV29-1	NA	TRBD2	CSVVGTSGRYNEQFF	TGCAGCGTTGTAGGGACTAGCGGGCGGTACAATGAGCAGTTCTTC
TRBJ2-7	TRBV11-2	NA	TRBD2	CASSHGGEQYF	TGTGCCAGCAGCCACGGGGGGGAGCAGTACTTC
TRBJ1-3	TRBV30	NA	NA	CAWSVLGFSSGNTIYF	TGTGCCTGGAGTGTTCTAGGATTTAGCTCTGGAAACACCATATATTTT
TRBJ1-1	TRBV4-3	few	NA	CASSRALDRKAEAFF	TGCGCCAGCAGCCGAGCCCTAGACAGGAAGGCTGAAGCTTTCTTT
TRBJ1-4	TRBV5-1	few	NA	CASSPGEKLFF	TGCGCCAGCAGCCCGGGGGAAAAACTGTTTTTT